The clone carrying this T cell receptor beta chain was seen once. The germline V gene has CDR1 MNHEY and CDR2 SVGAGI. The CDR3 is 14 residues long. Germline trimming cut 7 bases from V and 9 bases from J; bases unmatched to any gene: 5. This sample was included in a study of shared T cell receptors in the human thymus. The protocol was immunoSEQ multiplex PCR, while the TCRdb copy is restricted to in-frame clones and leaves out a portion. Here the sample spans hundreds of thousands of clones, more than 75% being singletons. The sample was also reused in another study, on human thymus T cells.

The receptor's source is a boy under two years old with a congenital heart defect. This sequence joins TRBV6-5 and TRBJ2-1; 14 bases are shared with TRBD2. Source material: thymocytes. CDR3 DNA: TGTGCCAGCACCGGGACTAGCGGGAGTAGTGAGCAGTTCTTC. Residues: CASTGTSGSSEQFF.